This TCR beta chain appears in the sequencing data of a study of cytomegalovirus exposure and HLA in healthy donors. Looking at the study overall: Inside one of the first data releases sat roughly 80 million unique TCRs taken from HLA-typed donors.

In the case of this clone: Its antigen is as yet unknown.

Primers included in the PCR were 60 Vbeta and 13 Jbeta primers. Some clones are missing from TCRdb's copy, which holds only in-frame ones; the method was immunoSEQ multiplex PCR. The table includes around 92,000 clones, approximately 75% detected once. The V gene end was trimmed by 4 bases and the J gene end by 4 bases; junction bases not matched to a gene: 7. This CDR3 has 16 amino acids. Per the germline V gene, CDR1 is SGHRS and CDR2 is YFSETQ. General study findings and limits: Earlier results showed most TCR beta V segments being productive about 87% or about 30% of the time. Among the CMV-associated chains, a few were confirmed in vitro as specific for CMV antigens.

V gene TRBV5-1 combines with J gene TRBJ2-2; 10 nucleotides agree with TRBD2. This TCR was sampled from a woman between 65 and 79 years old in good health and CMV-seropositive. The sample consisted of PBMCs. The CDR3 coding sequence is TGCGCCAGCAGCGGAGCGGGGGGGCTTGGCACCGGGGAGCTGTTTTTT. As protein: CASSGAGGLGTGELFF.